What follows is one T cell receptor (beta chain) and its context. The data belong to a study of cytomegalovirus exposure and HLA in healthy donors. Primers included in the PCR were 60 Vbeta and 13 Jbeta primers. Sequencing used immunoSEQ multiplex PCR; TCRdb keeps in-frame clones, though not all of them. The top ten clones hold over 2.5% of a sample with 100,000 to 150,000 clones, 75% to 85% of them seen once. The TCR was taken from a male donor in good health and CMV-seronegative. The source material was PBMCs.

The CDR3 DNA reads as TGTGCCAGCAGCTTTAGACCATCCAGCGGGAGTGGCATTGAGCAGTTCTTC. Translation gives CASSFRPSSGSGIEQFF. The J gene is TRBJ2-1, the V gene TRBV11-2; 8 positions match TRBD2. After removal of 3 bases from V and 9 bases from J, the junction contained 16 bases not matched to a gene. In germline, CDR1 is SGHAT, CDR2 FQNNGV. This CDR3 region has 17 residues.